Below are 7 T cell receptor beta chains sequenced from a single sample in a study of Graves' ophthalmopathy and Graves' hyperthyroidism. The authors amplified TCR beta CDR3 regions, and they did so from RNA transcripts for repertoire sequencing. Scientists carried out first-round RT-PCR using HTBI primers and then a second-round multiplex PCR. TCRdb reanalysed the multiplex PCR reads using MiXCR and keeps one entry per CDR3 protein. The repertoire holds 200,000 to 250,000 distinct CDR3 sequences, with about 22% as singletons. The material sequenced was peripheral blood. These receptors came from a woman aged 45-65 years with Graves' ophthalmopathy.

Many counts were recorded for this clonotype. The chain couples TRBV28 to TRBJ1-5; the match to TRBD1 covers 8 bases. Germline values: CDR1 MDHEN, CDR2 SYDVKM. The junction had 10 bases not matched to a gene; V was cut back by 3 bases and J by 0 bases. There are 18 residues in the CDR3. The CDR3 nucleotides read TGTGCCAGCAGTTTGAGAGGACAGGGAGAGCCTAGCAATCAGCCCCAGCATTTT. The encoded protein is CASSLRGQGEPSNQPQHF.

This clonotype has at least ten counts. The chain employs TRBV2 and TRBJ1-1, with TRBD1 matching over 9 bases. The CDR3 covers 16 residues. J was trimmed by 0 bases and V by 5 bases; bases with no gene match: 7. The germline gives CDR1 SNHLY, CDR2 FYNNEI. This chain's CDR3 is CASSYRGRELNTEAFF. In nucleotides, the CDR3 is TGTGCCAGCAGTTACAGGGGGCGCGAACTGAACACTGAAGCTTTCTTT.

This clonotype was detected many times. The chain combines TRBV7-8 with TRBJ1-5, with no clear D. V was trimmed by 5 bases and J by 3 bases, leaving 8 bases between them. Germline V lookup: CDR1 SGHVS, CDR2 FQNEAQ. This CDR3 contains 13 residues. The CDR3 protein is CASSVSSNQPQHF. The CDR3 coding sequence is TGTGCCAGCAGCGTCAGCTCCAATCAGCCCCAGCATTTT.

This clonotype has a handful of counts. This sequence joins TRBV18 and TRBJ2-5; tentatively, D is TRBD1 or TRBD2 (5 bases each). The CDR3 is made up of 13 amino acids. The V end lost 6 bases, the J end lost 4 bases, and 12 bases lay between the germline ends. The germline V gene has CDR1 KGHSH and CDR2 LQKENI. The CDR3 sequence is CASSGVGGETQYF. The CDR3 region has the DNA TGTGCCAGCTCGGGGGTAGGAGGAGAGACCCAGTACTTC.

This clonotype was observed many times. This chain links TRBV29-1 with TRBJ2-5; D unresolved. Trimming removed 7 bases from V and 5 bases from J, with 11 bases in between. Per the germline V gene, CDR1 is SQVTM and CDR2 is ANQGSEA. The CDR3 length is 11 residues. CDR3 sequence (DNA): TGCAGCGCTCCGCTCGCCGAGACCCAGTACTTC. It is translated as CSAPLAETQYF.

The table lists this clonotype with many counts. The V and J genes are TRBV5-1 and TRBJ2-5; 9 nucleotides line up with TRBD1. Per the germline V gene, CDR1 is SGHRS and CDR2 is YFSETQ. With 2 bases clipped from V and 5 bases from J, the junction kept 7 bases outside the gene matches. The CDR3 has 15 amino acids. The CDR3 sequence is CASSLGTGTLETQYF. The CDR3 DNA is TGCGCCAGCAGCTTAGGGACAGGGACTTTGGAGACCCAGTACTTC.

This clonotype was recorded at least ten times. The chain has TRBV6-5 and TRBJ2-7, with 9 bases fitting TRBD2. The CDR3 totals 15 residues. Germline lookup yields CDR1 MNHEY and CDR2 SVGAGI. With 3 bases clipped from V and 4 bases from J, the junction kept 7 bases outside the gene matches. CDR3 amino acids: CASSYAAGGSYEQYF. CDR3 sequence (DNA): TGTGCCAGCAGTTATGCGGCGGGAGGGAGTTACGAGCAGTACTTC.